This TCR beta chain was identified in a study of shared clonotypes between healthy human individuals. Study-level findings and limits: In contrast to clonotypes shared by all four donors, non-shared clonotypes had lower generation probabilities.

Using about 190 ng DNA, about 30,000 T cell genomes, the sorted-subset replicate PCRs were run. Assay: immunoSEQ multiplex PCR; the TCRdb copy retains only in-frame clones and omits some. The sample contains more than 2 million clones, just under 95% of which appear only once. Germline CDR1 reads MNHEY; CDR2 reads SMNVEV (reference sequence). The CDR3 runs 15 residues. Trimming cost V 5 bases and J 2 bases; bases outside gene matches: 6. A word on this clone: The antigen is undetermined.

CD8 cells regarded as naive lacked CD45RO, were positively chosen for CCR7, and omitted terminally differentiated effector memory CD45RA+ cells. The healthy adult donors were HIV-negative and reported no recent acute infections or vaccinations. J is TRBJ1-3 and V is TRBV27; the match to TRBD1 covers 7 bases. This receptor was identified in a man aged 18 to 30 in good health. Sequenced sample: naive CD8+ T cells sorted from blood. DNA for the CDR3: TGTGCCAGCAGTCCAGAACAGGGGACTGGAAACACCATATATTTT. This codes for CASSPEQGTGNTIYF.